This TCR beta chain was sequenced for a study of OX40 agonist ivuxolimab in advanced cancers. Study-level information: The drug used for patients, ivuxolimab, was an agonistic anti-OX40 (CD134) antibody. Among those enrolled, mean age was 60 years (range about 23 to 90) and 82.7% were male. Study-level results: Researchers did not establish what antigens the expanded peripheral T cells target.

Remarks on this clone: Its antigen is as yet unknown.

The CDR3 is 13 amino acids. V was clipped by 4 bases and J by 1 base, with 6 bases between them. Looked up from germline, CDR1 is MRHNA and CDR2 is SNTAGT. Autoimmune disease history or systemic immunosuppression excluded patients. Assay used: immunoSEQ multiplex PCR; TCRdb lists only in-frame clones, some missing. The sample consists of approximately 35,000 clones, around 79% of them appearing once. The gene calls are TRBV6-4 and TRBJ2-3; D assignment may be TRBD1 or TRBD2 (5 bases each). Specimen: CD4+ or CD8+ T cells sorted from blood, collected in a trial of the OX40 agonist ivuxolimab. The clonotype comes from an adult with an advanced solid tumor such as melanoma, head and neck, liver or kidney cancer. As DNA, the CDR3 is TGTGCCAGCAGTGTGGGGGGCACAGATACGCAGTATTTT. This sequence encodes CASSVGGTDTQYF.